The rows below give T cell receptor beta chains drawn from one sample of a study of blood T cell repertoires in COVID-19. TCRdb's copy holds only in-frame clones and misses some; the assay was immunoSEQ multiplex PCR. The data contain approximately 270,000 clones, around 89% of them singletons. Sample: peripheral blood. Source of these receptors: a man younger than 40 with acute or convalescent COVID-19. Both conserved end residues are part of each CDR3. The D gene is left open where the match is weak. A row's size may be missing; if present it is once, few, many or a size class.

d_call j_call v_call clone_size cdr3_aa cdr3_nt
TRBD1 TRBJ1-5 TRBV27 NA CASSSLSGQYNQPQHF TGTGCCAGCAGTTCCCTCTCGGGACAGTACAATCAGCCCCAGCATTTT
NA TRBJ1-4 TRBV9 once CASSEGAGEEKLFF TGTGCCAGCAGCGAAGGGGCAGGGGAGGAAAAACTGTTTTTT
TRBD1 TRBJ2-7 TRBV3-1/TRBV3-2 NA CASRAGTGLSYEQYF TGTGCCAGCAGGGCCGGGACAGGGCTCTCCTACGAGCAGTACTTC
TRBD1 TRBJ1-1 TRBV29-1 NA CSVRTGGNTEAFF TGCAGCGTTCGGACAGGGGGGAACACTGAAGCTTTCTTT
NA TRBJ2-5 TRBV11-2 NA CASSLWAGAETQYF TGTGCCAGCAGCTTATGGGCAGGGGCCGAGACCCAGTACTTC
NA TRBJ2-5 TRBV5-1 NA CASSVDSRETQYF TGCGCCAGCAGCGTAGACAGTCGGGAGACCCAGTACTTC
NA TRBJ1-1 TRBV14 NA CASSQEFGGEAFF TGTGCCAGCAGCCAAGAATTTGGCGGTGAAGCTTTCTTT
NA TRBJ1-3 TRBV6-5 NA CASSLFIFSGNTIYF TGTGCCAGCAGCCTATTTATATTCTCTGGAAACACCATATATTTT
TRBD1 TRBJ1-2 TRBV6-5 NA CASDSPKGAPYGYTF TGTGCCAGCGATTCACCGAAGGGGGCTCCCTATGGCTACACCTTC
TRBD2 TRBJ2-5 TRBV2 once CASSEAKLAGQETQYF TGTGCCAGCAGTGAAGCGAAACTAGCGGGTCAAGAGACCCAGTACTTC
NA TRBJ1-3 TRBV7-2 NA CASSLVETAGNTIYF TGTGCCAGCAGCTTAGTCGAAACAGCTGGAAACACCATATATTTT
NA TRBJ1-4 TRBV30 once CASTPPGVGPNEKLFF TGTGCCTCCACCCCCCCGGGGGTAGGGCCTAATGAAAAACTGTTTTTT
NA TRBJ2-3 TRBV10-3 NA CAIRGGPGEGTDTQYF TGTGCCATCAGGGGGGGGCCCGGGGAAGGTACAGATACGCAGTATTTT
NA TRBJ2-1 TRBV30 NA CAWRSAAVEQFF TGTGCCTGGAGGTCAGCAGCGGTGGAGCAGTTCTTC
NA TRBJ1-4 TRBV6-5 NA CASSYRGSANEKLFF TGTGCCAGCAGTTACCGGGGAAGCGCTAATGAAAAACTGTTTTTT
NA TRBJ2-1 TRBV3-1/TRBV3-2 NA CASSHSGTNNEQFF TGTGCCAGCAGCCACTCCGGGACAAACAATGAGCAGTTCTTC
TRBD2 TRBJ2-1 TRBV5-1 NA CASSLTGTSPYNEQFF TGCGCCAGCAGCTTAACCGGGACTAGTCCCTACAATGAGCAGTTCTTC
TRBD1 TRBJ2-5 TRBV6-1 NA CASSAQDRGFQETQYF TGTGCCAGCAGTGCTCAGGACAGGGGTTTCCAAGAGACCCAGTACTTC
TRBD2 TRBJ2-1 TRBV7-3 once CASSLGLAGFTEQFF TGTGCCAGCAGCTTGGGACTAGCGGGATTCACTGAGCAGTTCTTC
NA TRBJ1-1 TRBV5-3 NA CARSPRGAEAFF TGTGCCAGAAGCCCCCGGGGGGCTGAAGCTTTCTTT
NA TRBJ2-3 TRBV4-1 once CASSQDHSPSTVDTGTQYF TGCGCCAGCAGCCAAGATCATTCCCCATCGACAGTTGACACAGGTACGCAGTATTTT
NA TRBJ2-7 TRBV5-1 NA CASSPGGTSSRNEQYF TGCGCCAGCAGCCCCGGAGGTACTAGCAGTAGAAACGAGCAGTACTTC
NA TRBJ1-2 TRBV6-5 NA CASTQDRTLYGYTF TGTGCCAGCACCCAAGACAGGACTCTCTATGGCTACACCTTC
NA TRBJ1-4 TRBV12-3/TRBV12-4 NA CASSFGAEKLFF TGTGCCAGCAGTTTTGGGGCGGAAAAACTGTTTTTT
TRBD1 TRBJ2-4 TRBV5-8 NA CASSKTGVAAKNIQYF TGTGCCAGCAGCAAGACAGGGGTAGCAGCCAAAAACATTCAGTACTTC
TRBD1 TRBJ2-2 TRBV11-2 NA CASSLVGQGRRTGELFF TGTGCCAGCAGCTTAGTAGGACAGGGGCGTAGGACCGGGGAGCTGTTTTTT
NA TRBJ2-3 TRBV18 NA CASSPLGLTRTDTQYF TGTGCCAGCTCACCGCTTGGACTTACACGCACAGATACGCAGTATTTT
TRBD1 TRBJ2-5 TRBV9 once CASSVAWGTGQETQYF TGTGCCAGCAGCGTAGCTTGGGGGACAGGTCAAGAGACCCAGTACTTC
NA TRBJ1-5 TRBV11-2 once CASSLVSGGQPQHF TGTGCCAGCAGCTTAGTATCCGGGGGACAGCCCCAGCATTTT
TRBD1 TRBJ2-5 TRBV18 NA CASSRDRQETQYF TGTGCCAGTTCCCGGGACAGACAAGAGACCCAGTACTTC
NA TRBJ1-3 TRBV11-3 NA CASSFRGGNTIYF TGTGCCAGCAGCTTCCGAGGTGGAAACACCATATATTTT
NA TRBJ1-3 TRBV7-9 NA CASRPDGQRAGNTIYF TGTGCCAGCAGACCAGACGGACAGCGAGCTGGAAACACCATATATTTT